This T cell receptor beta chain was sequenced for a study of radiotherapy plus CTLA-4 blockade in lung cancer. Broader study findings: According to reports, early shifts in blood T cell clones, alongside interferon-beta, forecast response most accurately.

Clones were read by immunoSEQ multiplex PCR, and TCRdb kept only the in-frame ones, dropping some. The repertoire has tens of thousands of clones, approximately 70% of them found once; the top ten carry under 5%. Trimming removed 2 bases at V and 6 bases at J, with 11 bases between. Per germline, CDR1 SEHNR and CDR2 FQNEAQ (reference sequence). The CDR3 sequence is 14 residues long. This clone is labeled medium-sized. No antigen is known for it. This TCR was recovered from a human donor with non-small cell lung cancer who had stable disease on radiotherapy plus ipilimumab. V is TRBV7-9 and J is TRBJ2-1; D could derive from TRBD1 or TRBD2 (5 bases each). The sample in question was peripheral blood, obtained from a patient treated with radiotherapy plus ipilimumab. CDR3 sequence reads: CASSLSGQGNEQFF. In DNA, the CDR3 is TGTGCCAGCAGCTTATCGGGGCAGGGCAATGAGCAGTTCTTC.